The T cell receptor (beta chain) under discussion was sequenced for a study of T cell repertoires in cytomegalovirus infection. Study background: An indication of both CMV infection and matching HLA type came from public TCR beta signatures.

On this clonotype itself: The antigen is undetermined.

TCRdb re-analysed the reads in MiXCR, keeping a single row per CDR3 protein. The repertoire has approximately 290,000 distinct CDR3 sequences, over 20% of them found once; the top ten carry about 15%. The study's findings and limits: Frequencies of public TCR beta families were cumulated, and this identified carriers of CMV plus the relevant HLA. Predominance within the ex vivo response was attributable to HLA-C-restricted CMV-specific TCR beta clonotypes.

This CDR3 has 17 residues. The V and J ends lost 1 base and 6 bases, in that order; junction bases with no gene match: 10. Germline V gives CDR1 MNHGY, CDR2 SAAAGT. Material: PBMCs. This clonotype was obtained from a human donor in good health (CMV status not recorded). Some clones in this sample may be carry-over from other donors' samples. The chain employs TRBV6-8 and TRBJ1-5, with TRBD1 matching over 9 bases. The CDR3 is CASSYLLRTGVVQPQHF. The CDR3 DNA reads TGTGCCAGCAGTTACTTACTAAGGACAGGGGTAGTTCAGCCCCAGCATTTT.